This T cell receptor (beta chain) was captured by sequencing in a study of spatial heterogeneity in lung cancer. On each TCR cDNA molecule, a unique molecular identifier was present. TCRdb fed the 5' RACE reads into MiXCR, producing one record per CDR3 protein. The sample gives roughly 48,000 distinct CDR3 sequences, roughly 5% of which show up once; around 10% is in the top ten. This CDR3 region has 14 residues. Germline V lookup: CDR1 DFQATT, CDR2 SNEGSKA (reference sequence). Trimming took off 1 base at V and 7 bases at J, with 14 bases between the two ends. This clonotype was recorded at least ten times. Documented time point: sample taken at primary tumor resection. TCRs were sequenced from unsorted whole RNA of tumor, nontumor lung or PBMC. There were 70 to 80 donors, all of them untreated patients with early-stage non-small cell lung cancer.

The input for sequencing was PBMCs, taken at surgery. This TCR was recovered from a male donor with early-stage non-small cell lung cancer. The J gene is TRBJ1-5, the V gene TRBV20-1, with TRBD1 as a possible D gene (6 bases). CDR3 sequence (DNA): TGCAGTGCTAGAGGGTGGGGGCAGAGGCAGCCCCAGCATTTT. Residues: CSARGWGQRQPQHF.